This T cell receptor (beta chain) was documented in a study of blood T cell repertoires in COVID-19. Original handling: Reference gene primer amplification yielded estimated nucleated cell counts. Produced via immunoSEQ multiplex PCR; TCRdb's table is partial and in-frame only. V, J and clone size reflect that table, while D and trimming were determined from the DNA. There are 220,000 or so clones in the sample; 90% occur only once, and roughly 16% lies in the top ten. Germline loops: CDR1 SGDLS, CDR2 YYNGEE. The CDR3 covers 15 residues. V was pared by 5 bases and J by 2 bases, with 7 bases of the junction left unmatched.

The sequenced material came from PBMCs or T cells enriched from blood (not recorded which). The clonotype comes from a man in his thirties or forties who had been exposed to COVID-19. V and J are TRBV9 and TRBJ2-1; 7 nucleotides align to TRBD2. The CDR3 bases are TGTGCCAGCAGGGAGAGCGGGGCGACCTACAATGAGCAGTTCTTC. Translation gives CASRESGATYNEQFF.